This entry describes one TCR beta chain. Antigen unknown. Libraries of TCR beta came from quantitative 5'-RACE with molecular barcodes. TCRdb re-analysed the 5' RACE reads in MiXCR, keeping a single row per CDR3 protein. The table has 450,000 to 550,000 distinct CDR3 sequences, about 5.7% seen once. These data originate in a study of CD8 T cells in ankylosing spondylitis. The germline V and J ends were trimmed by 5 bases and 7 bases, with 12 bases remaining between them. Germline V lookup: CDR1 SGHTA, CDR2 FQGNSA. The CDR3 covers 12 residues. Findings and limits, study-wide: There was a TCR beta motif, made of several highly homologous variants, that appeared characteristic of ankylosing spondylitis blood.

The sequenced sample was blood, either unsorted or a sorted T cell fraction (not recorded which). This chain connects TRBV7-2 to TRBJ2-7, with unresolved D. This receptor was taken from a male donor with ankylosing spondylitis. CDR3 amino acids: CASSLFEREQYF. The CDR3 DNA follows: TGTGCCAGCAGCCTTTTCGAAAGGGAGCAGTACTTC.